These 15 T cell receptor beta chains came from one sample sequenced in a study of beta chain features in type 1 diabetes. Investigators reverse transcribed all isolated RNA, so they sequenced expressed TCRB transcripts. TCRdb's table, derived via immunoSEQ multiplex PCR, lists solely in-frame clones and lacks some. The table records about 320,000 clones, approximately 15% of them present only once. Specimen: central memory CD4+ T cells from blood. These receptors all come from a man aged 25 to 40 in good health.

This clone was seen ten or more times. This CDR3 reads CASSEGRWGYTDTQYF. CDR3 sequence (DNA): TGTGCCAGCAGCGAGGGGAGATGGGGGTACACAGATACGCAGTATTTT. V gene TRBV11-1 combines with J gene TRBJ2-3, with D perhaps matching TRBD1 or TRBD2 (5 bases each). This CDR3 region has 16 residues. V lost 5 bases and J 2 bases, leaving 17 bases between the germline ends. In germline, CDR1 is SGHAT, CDR2 FQDESV (reference sequence).

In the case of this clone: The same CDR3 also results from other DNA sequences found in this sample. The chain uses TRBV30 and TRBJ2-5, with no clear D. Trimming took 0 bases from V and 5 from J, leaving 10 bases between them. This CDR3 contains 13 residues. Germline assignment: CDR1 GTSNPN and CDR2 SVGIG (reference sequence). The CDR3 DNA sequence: TGTGCCTGGAGTGTAAGGGTTCGGGAGACCCAGTACTTC. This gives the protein CAWSVRVRETQYF.

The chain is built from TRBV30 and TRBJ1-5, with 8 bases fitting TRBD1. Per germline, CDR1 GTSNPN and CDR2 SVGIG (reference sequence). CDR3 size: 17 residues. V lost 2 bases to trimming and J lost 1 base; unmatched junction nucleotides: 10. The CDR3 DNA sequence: TGTGCCTGGAGTAAGAGGACAGGGTCCCAGAGCAATCAGCCCCAGCATTTT. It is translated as CAWSKRTGSQSNQPQHF.

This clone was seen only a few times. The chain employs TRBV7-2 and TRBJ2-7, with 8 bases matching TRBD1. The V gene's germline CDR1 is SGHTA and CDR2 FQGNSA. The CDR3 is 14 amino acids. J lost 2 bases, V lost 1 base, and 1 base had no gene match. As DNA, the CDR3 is TGTGCCAGCAGCTTAGTGGGACAGGCCTACGAGCAGTACGTC. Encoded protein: CASSLVGQAYEQYV.

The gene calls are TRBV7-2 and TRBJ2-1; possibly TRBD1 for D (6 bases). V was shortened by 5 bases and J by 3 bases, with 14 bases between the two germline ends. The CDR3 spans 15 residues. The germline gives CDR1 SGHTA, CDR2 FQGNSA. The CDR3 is CASSITGNLYNEQFF. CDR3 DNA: TGTGCCAGCAGCATTACAGGGAATCTCTACAATGAGCAGTTCTTC. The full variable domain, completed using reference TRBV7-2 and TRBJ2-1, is GAGVSQSPSNKVTEKGKDVELRCDPISGHTALYWYRQSLGQGLEFLIYFQGNSAPDKSGLPSDRFSAERTGGSVSTLTIQRTQQEDSAVYLCASSITGNLYNEQFFGPGTRLTVL.

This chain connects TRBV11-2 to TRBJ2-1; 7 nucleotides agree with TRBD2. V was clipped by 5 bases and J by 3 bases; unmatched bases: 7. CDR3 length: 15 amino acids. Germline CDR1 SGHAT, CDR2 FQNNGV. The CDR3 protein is CASSPGGTVYNEQFF. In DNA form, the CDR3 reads TGTGCCAGCAGCCCCGGGGGGACTGTCTACAATGAGCAGTTCTTC.

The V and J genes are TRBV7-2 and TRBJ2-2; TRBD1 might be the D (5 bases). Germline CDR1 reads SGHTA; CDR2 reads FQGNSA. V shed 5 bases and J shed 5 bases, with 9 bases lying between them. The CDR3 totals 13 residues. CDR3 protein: CASSADRTGELFF. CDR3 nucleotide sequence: TGTGCCAGCAGCGCCGACAGAACCGGGGAGCTGTTTTTT.

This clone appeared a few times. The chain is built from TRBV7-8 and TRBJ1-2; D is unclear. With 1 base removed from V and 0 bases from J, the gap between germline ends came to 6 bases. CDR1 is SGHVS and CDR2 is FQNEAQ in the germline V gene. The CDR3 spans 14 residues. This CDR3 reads CASSLEPANYGYTF. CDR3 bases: TGTGCCAGCAGCTTAGAACCGGCTAACTATGGCTACACCTTC.

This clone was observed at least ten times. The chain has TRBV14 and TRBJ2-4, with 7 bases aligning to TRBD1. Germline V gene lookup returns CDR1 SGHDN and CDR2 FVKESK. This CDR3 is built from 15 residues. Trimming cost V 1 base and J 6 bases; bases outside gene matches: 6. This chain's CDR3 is CASSQGLGQANIQYF. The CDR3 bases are TGTGCCAGCAGCCAAGGTCTAGGACAGGCAAACATTCAGTACTTC.

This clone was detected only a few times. The CDR3 loop is CASSTGLAGGPEETQYF. The CDR3 coding sequence is TGTGCCAGCAGCACGGGACTAGCGGGAGGGCCTGAGGAGACCCAGTACTTC. The rearrangement uses TRBV4-2 and TRBJ2-5, with 16 bases that match TRBD2. CDR1 and CDR2 from the germline V gene are LGHNA and YNFKEQ. Germline trimming cut 5 bases from V and 5 bases from J; bases unmatched to any gene: 8. This CDR3 region has 17 residues.

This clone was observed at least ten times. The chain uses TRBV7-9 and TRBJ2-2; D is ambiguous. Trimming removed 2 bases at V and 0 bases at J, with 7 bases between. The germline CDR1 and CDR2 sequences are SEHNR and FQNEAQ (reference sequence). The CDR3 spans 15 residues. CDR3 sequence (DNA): TGTGCCAGCAGCTTAATGGGTGCGAACACCGGGGAGCTGTTTTTT. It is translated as CASSLMGANTGELFF.

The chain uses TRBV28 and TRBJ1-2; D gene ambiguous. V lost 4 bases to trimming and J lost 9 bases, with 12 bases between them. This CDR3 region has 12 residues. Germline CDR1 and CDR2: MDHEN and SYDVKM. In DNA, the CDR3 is TGTGCCAGCAGTTGGACCCGAGGGAGCTACACCTTC. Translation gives CASSWTRGSYTF.

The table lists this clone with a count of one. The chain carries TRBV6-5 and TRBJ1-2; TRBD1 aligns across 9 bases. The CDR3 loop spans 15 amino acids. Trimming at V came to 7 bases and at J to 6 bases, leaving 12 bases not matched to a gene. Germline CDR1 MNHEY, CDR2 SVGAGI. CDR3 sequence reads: CASTSGPGQGNGYTF. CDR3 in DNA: TGTGCCAGCACCTCTGGACCGGGACAGGGAAATGGCTACACCTTC.

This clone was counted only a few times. As DNA, the CDR3 is TGTGCCATCAAAGGACAGGGGGCGTCTGGAAACACCATATATTTT. Its translation: CAIKGQGASGNTIYF. The chain links TRBV2 to TRBJ1-3; 11 bases match TRBD1. Trimming removed 10 bases from V and 1 base from J; junction bases left unmatched: 6. From germline, CDR1 is SNHLY and CDR2 FYNNEI. The length of the CDR3 is 15 residues.

This chain's CDR3 is CASSRSRGGLYNEQFF. The CDR3 DNA follows: TGTGCCAGCAGCCGGTCCCGGGGGGGCTTGTACAATGAGCAGTTCTTC. The rearrangement joins TRBV7-2 to TRBJ2-1; 8 bases line up with TRBD2. Per the germline V gene, CDR1 is SGHTA and CDR2 is FQGNSA. The CDR3 has 16 amino acids. The ends lost 5 bases at V and 4 bases at J; junction bases unmatched: 10.